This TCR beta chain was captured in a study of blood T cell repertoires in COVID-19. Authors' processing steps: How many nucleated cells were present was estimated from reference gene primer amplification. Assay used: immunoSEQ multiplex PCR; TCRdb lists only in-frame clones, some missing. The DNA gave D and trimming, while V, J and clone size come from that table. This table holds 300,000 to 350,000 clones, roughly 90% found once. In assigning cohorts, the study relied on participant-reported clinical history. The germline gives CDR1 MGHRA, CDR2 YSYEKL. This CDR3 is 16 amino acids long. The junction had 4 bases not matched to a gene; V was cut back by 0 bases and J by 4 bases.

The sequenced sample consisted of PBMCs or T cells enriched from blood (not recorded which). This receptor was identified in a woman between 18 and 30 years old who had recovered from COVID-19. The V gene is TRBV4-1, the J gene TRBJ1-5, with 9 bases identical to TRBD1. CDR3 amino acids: CASSQEAGTGNQPQHF. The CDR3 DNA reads TGCGCCAGCAGCCAAGAGGCCGGGACAGGGAATCAGCCCCAGCATTTT.